The present TCR beta chain was sequenced within a study of CD8 T cells in Susac syndrome. Germline-derived CDR1 and CDR2 are SGHRS and YFSETQ. Trimming took 0 bases from V and 5 from J, leaving 11 bases between them. The CDR3 spans 14 residues. RNA amounts of roughly 0.45 to 1 ug underwent reverse transcription with random hexamers. An immunoSEQ multiplex PCR amplified TCR beta CDR3 over 54 Vbeta and 13 Jbeta. MiXCR, run by TCRdb on the immunoSEQ multiplex PCR reads, gives a single entry per CDR3 protein. The sample yields under 200,000 distinct CDR3 sequences, more than 85% seen once. Material for sequencing was CD4+ T cells from PBMCs. The gene calls are TRBV5-1 and TRBJ2-5; D remains unclear. The TCR comes from a human donor with Susac syndrome. Here the CDR3 DNA reads TGCGCCAGCAGCTTGGGGGCGGCCGAGGAGACCCAGTACTTC. The encoded protein is CASSLGAAEETQYF.